A single sample is the source of the 4 T cell receptor beta chains below, sequenced in a study of blood T cell repertoires in COVID-19. Profiling relied on immunoSEQ multiplex PCR, and the TCRdb table lists in-frame clones only, not all of them. The sample has roughly 150,000 clones, 80% to 90% seen once; the top ten hold around an eighth. The specimen sequenced was peripheral blood. The receptors stem from a man between 18 and 29 years old with COVID-19, enrolled during active disease.

This clone was picked up a small number of times. V gene TRBV9 combines with J gene TRBJ2-3; 8 bases are shared with TRBD2. This CDR3 has 15 amino acids. Losses at the gene ends were 4 bases for V and 5 bases for J; bases not matched to a gene: 9. Looked up from germline, CDR1 is SGDLS and CDR2 is YYNGEE. Here the CDR3 DNA reads TGTGCCAGCAGCCTTAGCGGGGTCCAGGGAGATACGCAGTATTTT. This translates into CASSLSGVQGDTQYF.

This chain connects TRBV11-3 to TRBJ2-1, with TRBD1 identical over 8 bases. Germline V lookup: CDR1 SGHNT, CDR2 YENEEA. The CDR3 runs 15 residues. Trimming at V came to 3 bases and at J to 7 bases, leaving 8 bases not matched to a gene. The CDR3 coding sequence is TGTGCCAGCAGCTTCCCGGGACAGGAGGTAAATGAGCAGTTCTTC. This encodes CASSFPGQEVNEQFF. Looking up the rest from reference TRBV11-3 and TRBJ2-1 gives the full variable domain: EAGVVQSPRYKIIEKKQPVAFWCNPISGHNTLYWYLQNLGQGPELLIRYENEEAVDDSQLPKDRFSAERLKGVDSTLKIQPAELGDSAVYLCASSFPGQEVNEQFFGPGTRLTVL.

This clone occurred a few times. The genes are TRBV6-2 or TRBV6-3 and TRBJ2-1; 8 bases fit TRBD2. V was pared by 2 bases and J by 8 bases, with 5 bases of the junction left unmatched. Germline assignment: CDR1 MNHEY and CDR2 SVGEGT. CDR3 length: 14 residues. The CDR3 bases are TGTGCCAGCAGTTACGGGACTAGAGCCTATGAGCAGTTCTTC. Translated, it gives CASSYGTRAYEQFF.

The V call is TRBV5-4, the J call TRBJ1-2; possibly TRBD1 for D (5 bases). The CDR3 loop spans 13 amino acids. Germline assignment: CDR1 SGHNT and CDR2 YYREEE (reference sequence). Trimming stripped 1 base from V and 5 bases from J, with 9 bases between. Here the CDR3 reads CASSLPGSYGYTF. CDR3 bases: TGTGCCAGCAGCTTGCCAGGGTCGTATGGCTACACCTTC.